The rows below give T cell receptor beta chains drawn from one sample of a study of cytomegalovirus exposure and HLA in healthy donors. TCRdb's copy holds only in-frame clones and misses some; the assay was immunoSEQ multiplex PCR. The sample lists roughly 250,000 clones, roughly 86% occurring once. Sequences were obtained from PBMCs. All receptors come from a woman between 25 and 40 years old in good health and CMV-seropositive. Both conserved end residues are part of each CDR3. Fields, in order: D gene, V gene, J gene, clone size, CDR3 DNA, CDR3 protein. A D gene is named only where the DNA matches it firmly. Rows may omit the clone size; those that give it use once, few, many or a size class.

d_call: NA
v_call: TRBV20-1
j_call: TRBJ2-7
clone_size: NA
cdr3_nt: TGCAGTGTCCAGAGGCAATACGAGCAGTACTTC
cdr3_aa: CSVQRQYEQYF

d_call: NA
v_call: TRBV13
j_call: TRBJ1-2
clone_size: NA
cdr3_nt: TGTGCCAGCACCGGAACGGGGGGGCACTATGGCTACACCTTC
cdr3_aa: CASTGTGGHYGYTF

d_call: NA
v_call: TRBV4-1
j_call: TRBJ2-7
clone_size: NA
cdr3_nt: TGCGCCAGCAGCCAAGGTGCGACCGACAGGGAGCAGTACTTC
cdr3_aa: CASSQGATDREQYF

d_call: TRBD2
v_call: TRBV5-1
j_call: TRBJ2-7
clone_size: NA
cdr3_nt: TGCGCCAGCAGCCCGGGACTAGCCTACGAGCAGTACTTC
cdr3_aa: CASSPGLAYEQYF

d_call: NA
v_call: TRBV5-1
j_call: TRBJ2-2
clone_size: NA
cdr3_nt: TGCGCCAGCAGCTTTCAGGGCACCGGGGAGCTGTTTTTT
cdr3_aa: CASSFQGTGELFF

d_call: NA
v_call: TRBV5-4
j_call: TRBJ1-1
clone_size: NA
cdr3_nt: TGTGCTACCAGCTTGGGGGGGCAGGGGAACACTGAAGCTTTCTTT
cdr3_aa: CATSLGGQGNTEAFF

d_call: TRBD1
v_call: TRBV30
j_call: TRBJ1-5
clone_size: NA
cdr3_nt: TGTGCCTGGAGTGCGGGACAGGGCAATCAGCCCCAGCATTTT
cdr3_aa: CAWSAGQGNQPQHF

d_call: TRBD1
v_call: TRBV4-1
j_call: TRBJ1-2
clone_size: few
cdr3_nt: TGCGCCAGCAGCCACACAGGGGGTGGTGGCTACACCTTC
cdr3_aa: CASSHTGGGGYTF

d_call: NA
v_call: TRBV5-1
j_call: TRBJ1-4
clone_size: NA
cdr3_nt: TGCGCCAGCAGCTTACGGGGAACTAATGAAAAACTGTTTTTT
cdr3_aa: CASSLRGTNEKLFF

d_call: NA
v_call: TRBV5-1
j_call: TRBJ2-3
clone_size: NA
cdr3_nt: TGCGCCAGCAGCTTGGACAGTCGTAGCACAGATACGCAGTATTTT
cdr3_aa: CASSLDSRSTDTQYF

d_call: TRBD2
v_call: TRBV29-1
j_call: TRBJ2-1
clone_size: NA
cdr3_nt: TGCGGGATTTTGGTAGAGGGAGGGAATGAGCAGTTCTTC
cdr3_aa: CGILVEGGNEQFF

d_call: NA
v_call: TRBV7-9
j_call: TRBJ1-2
clone_size: NA
cdr3_nt: TGTGCCAGCAGCTTAGCGGGGGGATCCTATGGCTACACCTTC
cdr3_aa: CASSLAGGSYGYTF

d_call: NA
v_call: TRBV21-1
j_call: TRBJ2-7
clone_size: NA
cdr3_nt: TGTGCCAGCAACTGGAACCGGACATTATCCTACGAGCAGTACTTC
cdr3_aa: CASNWNRTLSYEQYF

d_call: TRBD1
v_call: TRBV5-1
j_call: TRBJ1-1
clone_size: NA
cdr3_nt: TGCGCCAGCAGCCAACGGGACAGTAAGAACACTGAAGCTTTCTTT
cdr3_aa: CASSQRDSKNTEAFF

d_call: NA
v_call: TRBV19
j_call: TRBJ1-1
clone_size: NA
cdr3_nt: TGTGCCAGTGAGGCAGGGTGGGACACTGAAGCTTTCTTT
cdr3_aa: CASEAGWDTEAFF

d_call: NA
v_call: TRBV5-6
j_call: TRBJ1-1
clone_size: NA
cdr3_nt: TGTGCCAGCAGCTCACAGGGAGAGGACCCTGAAGCTTTCTTT
cdr3_aa: CASSSQGEDPEAFF

d_call: NA
v_call: TRBV2
j_call: TRBJ1-3
clone_size: NA
cdr3_nt: TGTGCCAGCCAGGGCGGTGGAAACACCATATATTTT
cdr3_aa: CASQGGGNTIYF

d_call: TRBD2
v_call: TRBV15
j_call: TRBJ2-7
clone_size: NA
cdr3_nt: TGTGCCACCAGCAGAGCGCGGGAGAAAGCCTACGAGCAGTACTTC
cdr3_aa: CATSRAREKAYEQYF

d_call: TRBD1
v_call: TRBV19
j_call: TRBJ2-7
clone_size: NA
cdr3_nt: TGTGCCAGTAGTATATTAGGGGGCAGCGCAAGAACCTACGAGCAGTACTTC
cdr3_aa: CASSILGGSARTYEQYF

d_call: TRBD1
v_call: TRBV30
j_call: TRBJ1-2
clone_size: NA
cdr3_nt: TGTGCCGGGACAGTGCTTAACTATGGCTACACCTTC
cdr3_aa: CAGTVLNYGYTF

d_call: NA
v_call: TRBV12-5
j_call: TRBJ2-7
clone_size: NA
cdr3_nt: TGTGCTAGTGGTTTGAACAGGGTCCGAACCTACGAGCAGTACTTC
cdr3_aa: CASGLNRVRTYEQYF

d_call: TRBD2
v_call: TRBV2
j_call: TRBJ2-1
clone_size: NA
cdr3_nt: TGTGCCAGCAGTCCCCTCCTAGCGGGAGCCTACAATGAGCAGTTCTTC
cdr3_aa: CASSPLLAGAYNEQFF

d_call: TRBD2
v_call: TRBV6-1
j_call: TRBJ2-1
clone_size: NA
cdr3_nt: TGTGCCAGCAGTGAGGGTCAGGGACTAGCGGGAGTCGATGAGCAGTTCTTC
cdr3_aa: CASSEGQGLAGVDEQFF

d_call: NA
v_call: TRBV4-1
j_call: TRBJ2-5
clone_size: NA
cdr3_nt: TGCGCCAGCAGCCAAGGCCTCGGGGTAGAATGGTCAGAGACCCAGTACTTC
cdr3_aa: CASSQGLGVEWSETQYF

d_call: NA
v_call: TRBV27
j_call: TRBJ2-2
clone_size: NA
cdr3_nt: TGTGCCAGCAGTTCGGGATTGTATGGCACCGGGGAGCTGTTTTTT
cdr3_aa: CASSSGLYGTGELFF

d_call: TRBD2
v_call: TRBV6-4
j_call: TRBJ2-7
clone_size: NA
cdr3_nt: TGTGCCAGCAGTTACGAACCGGGACTAGCGAGTTCCTACGAGCAGTACTTC
cdr3_aa: CASSYEPGLASSYEQYF

d_call: TRBD1
v_call: TRBV6-4
j_call: TRBJ2-1
clone_size: NA
cdr3_nt: TGTGCCACCTCCGGACAGGGGGCCAACAATGAGCAGTTCTTC
cdr3_aa: CATSGQGANNEQFF

d_call: TRBD1
v_call: TRBV5-1
j_call: TRBJ1-1
clone_size: NA
cdr3_nt: TGCGCCAGCAGCACCGGGACAGGAGGCATGAACACTGAAGCTTTCTTT
cdr3_aa: CASSTGTGGMNTEAFF

d_call: NA
v_call: TRBV19
j_call: TRBJ1-1
clone_size: NA
cdr3_nt: TGTGCCAGTAGTATTAAAACTTACAGGGATGAAGCTTTCTTT
cdr3_aa: CASSIKTYRDEAFF

d_call: TRBD2
v_call: TRBV7-7
j_call: TRBJ2-1
clone_size: NA
cdr3_nt: TGTGCTAGCAGCTTAGTTCCGGCGGGAGTCTATGAGCAGTTCTTC
cdr3_aa: CASSLVPAGVYEQFF

d_call: NA
v_call: TRBV29-1
j_call: TRBJ2-7
clone_size: NA
cdr3_nt: TGCAGCGTTGATGTTTCGGGTGGGAGCTCCTACGAGCAGTACTTC
cdr3_aa: CSVDVSGGSSYEQYF

d_call: TRBD2
v_call: TRBV10-1
j_call: TRBJ2-7
clone_size: NA
cdr3_nt: TGCGCCAGCAGTGATGCGGGGGACTACGAGCAGTACTTC
cdr3_aa: CASSDAGDYEQYF

d_call: NA
v_call: TRBV14
j_call: TRBJ1-2
clone_size: NA
cdr3_nt: TGTGCCAGCAGCCGAATCCTACAGGGAGGCTACACCTTC
cdr3_aa: CASSRILQGGYTF

d_call: TRBD2
v_call: TRBV4-1
j_call: TRBJ2-1
clone_size: once
cdr3_nt: TGCGCCAGCAGCACACGGACTAGCGGGAGGGTAAATGAGCAGTTCTTC
cdr3_aa: CASSTRTSGRVNEQFF

d_call: TRBD1
v_call: TRBV27
j_call: TRBJ1-2
clone_size: NA
cdr3_nt: TGTGCCAGTTTGGACAGGGGTGGCTATGGCTACACCTTC
cdr3_aa: CASLDRGGYGYTF

d_call: TRBD1
v_call: TRBV28
j_call: TRBJ2-2
clone_size: NA
cdr3_nt: TGTGCCAGCAGTTTACCGGGACAGGGGGTCACCGGGGAGCTGTTTTTT
cdr3_aa: CASSLPGQGVTGELFF